This is a list of T cell receptor beta chains from one sample in a study of CD8+ T cells in alopecia areata. Clones were sequenced by immunoSEQ multiplex PCR, and TCRdb holds only the in-frame ones, with some missing. The data show 90,000 or so clones, with around 47% seen just once and roughly a sixth held by the top ten. The sequencing here drew on CD8+ T cells sorted from blood, taken at week 24, from a patient treated with tofacitinib. The receptors derive from a human donor with alopecia areata. Both conserved end residues are trimmed from each CDR3. Only part of the rows carry a size: once, few, many, or a class if the clone is expanded.

abundance	v_gene	j_gene	CDR3aa
.	TRBV7-7	TRBJ2-1	ASSQGLGSNNNEQF
once	TRBV4-3	TRBJ1-1	ASSQDQGWGEAF
.	TRBV27	TRBJ1-5	ASNPRGSGQPQH
.	TRBV4-1	TRBJ2-5	ASSPRGGSGETQY
few	TRBV4-2	TRBJ2-1	ASSQEGQGAPNEQF
many	TRBV10-3	TRBJ2-2	ASRAGGDAGELF
few	TRBV6-5	TRBJ2-5	ASNPGQLGETQY
.	TRBV6-5	TRBJ2-7	ASSYIGSSYEQY
.	TRBV19	TRBJ1-1	ASSPGQGFYPEAF
.	TRBV9	TRBJ2-1	ASSVELAGRNEQF
many	TRBV29-1	TRBJ2-7	SVATGTGSPYEQY
.	TRBV5-1	TRBJ1-1	ASSLLSGENTEAF
once	TRBV6-6	TRBJ2-3	ASSYSAARTDTQY
.	TRBV4-2	TRBJ1-2	ASSQDQGRVDGYT
.	TRBV27	TRBJ2-7	ASSLGTDQLWQY
few	TRBV7-9	TRBJ1-1	ASSPPSRLDTEAF
.	TRBV27	TRBJ2-6	ASSHSSGANVLT